The 24 T cell receptor beta chains in this list originate from one sample, sequenced in a study of regulatory T cells in long-lasting Graves disease. The time point: newly diagnosed GD, antithyroid drugs for less than 3 months. The TCR library was made from RNA that had been extracted from PBMCs in TRIzol. In building TCR beta libraries, iRepertoire HTBI primers were used together with Arm-PCR of CDR3 regions. Each CDR3 protein gets one entry after TCRdb re-called the multiplex PCR reads with MiXCR. This table holds 500,000 or so distinct CDR3 sequences, roughly 16% found once. The same specimen was also included in a second study, on T cells in Graves' hyperthyroidism and ophthalmopathy.

The sample in question was peripheral blood mononuclear cells (PBMCs), obtained at new diagnosis, from a patient treated with antithyroid drugs. The origin of the receptors is a woman aged 40-60 years with Graves disease.

There are many counts of this clonotype. The V gene is TRBV20-1, the J gene TRBJ1-2; tentatively, D is TRBD1 (5 bases). The V and J ends lost 3 bases and 4 bases respectively, with 12 bases between them. Germline-derived CDR1 and CDR2 are DFQATT and SNEGSKA (reference sequence). The CDR3 covers 13 residues. CDR3 region: CSARSRDTYGYTF. For the CDR3, the DNA is TGCAGTGCTAGGTCCAGGGATACCTATGGCTACACCTTC.

This clonotype has more than one count but fewer than ten. This chain uses TRBV7-8 with TRBJ2-1; 9 bases agree with TRBD1. After removal of 4 bases from V and 5 bases from J, the junction contained 6 bases not matched to a gene. The CDR3 runs 15 residues. Germline assignment: CDR1 SGHVS and CDR2 FQNEAQ. DNA for the CDR3: TGTGCCAGCAGCTCCCTTGGGACAGGGAACAATGAGCAGTTCTTC. Translated, it gives CASSSLGTGNNEQFF.

The chain is built from TRBV12-3 or TRBV12-4 and TRBJ2-2, with TRBD1 matching 7 bases. J lost 4 bases, V lost 1 base, and 3 bases had no gene match. The CDR3 has 15 residues. CDR3 sequence: CASSLGTGLTGELFF. In nucleotides, the CDR3 is TGTGCCAGCAGTTTAGGGACAGGCCTCACCGGGGAGCTGTTTTTT.

At least ten counts were recorded for this clonotype. The V call is TRBV5-1, the J call TRBJ2-3; D is uncertain. The V gene lost 0 bases and the J gene lost 0 bases, with 5 bases spanning the gap. This CDR3 comprises 14 residues. From germline, CDR1 is SGHRS and CDR2 YFSETQ. CDR3 in DNA: TGCGCCAGCAGCTTGGGACAAAGCACAGATACGCAGTATTTT. This gives the protein CASSLGQSTDTQYF.

The chain carries TRBV4-2 and TRBJ2-2; D is tentatively TRBD1 or TRBD2 (5 bases each). The CDR3 is 15 residues long. With 3 bases removed from V and 8 bases from J, the gap between germline ends came to 16 bases. In germline, CDR1 is LGHNA, CDR2 YNFKEQ. CDR3 DNA: TGTGCCAGCAGCCAGCCCCGGGACCTAACGGGGGAGCTGTTTTTT. This codes for CASSQPRDLTGELFF.

This clonotype was counted at least ten times. The chain employs TRBV2 and TRBJ2-3; D uncertain. The CDR3 contains 10 residues. V lost 6 bases, J lost 6 bases, and 4 bases lay in between. CDR1 is SNHLY, CDR2 FYNNEI, per germline. This chain's CDR3 is CASRRDTQYF. The CDR3 bases are TGTGCCAGCAGAAGGGATACGCAGTATTTT.

This clonotype was observed at least ten times. The genes are TRBV2 and TRBJ2-2; D is unresolved. V was shortened by 0 bases and J by 1 base, with 6 bases between the two germline ends. The CDR3 spans 15 residues. Germline V CDR1 and CDR2: SNHLY, FYNNEI. The CDR3: CASSEASLNTGELFF. CDR3 DNA: TGTGCCAGCAGTGAAGCGTCGTTGAACACCGGGGAGCTGTTTTTT.

This chain joins TRBV19 and TRBJ2-5; 12 bases map to TRBD1. The J call is uncertain, as TRBJ2-1 better fits the DNA end. Germline V gene data show CDR1 as LNHDA and CDR2 as SQIVND (reference sequence). CDR3 length: 14 amino acids. The CDR3 sequence is CASTRDRGPSEQFF. DNA for the CDR3: TGTGCCAGTACCAGGGACAGGGGGCCCAGTGAGCAGTTCTTC.

The rearrangement uses TRBV12-3 or TRBV12-4 and TRBJ2-3, with D possibly being TRBD1 or TRBD2 (5 bases each). The CDR3 runs to 15 residues. Trimming removed 6 bases from V and 4 bases from J, with 17 bases in between. This CDR3 reads CASRGLEGTPDTQYF. As DNA, the CDR3 is TGTGCCAGCAGGGGGCTTGAGGGGACGCCAGATACGCAGTATTTT.

The chain is built from TRBV19 and TRBJ2-2; 11 nucleotides line up with TRBD1. J was trimmed by 5 bases and V by 8 bases; bases with no gene match: 7. This CDR3 is built from 15 residues. Germline V CDR1 and CDR2: LNHDA, SQIVND (reference sequence). The CDR3, as DNA: TGTGCCAGTCGACAGGGACAGGGGGTAACCGGGGAGCTGTTTTTT. It yields the protein CASRQGQGVTGELFF.

In its sample, this clonotype was seen a few times. The CDR3 DNA follows: TGTGCCAGCAGCTTAGTAGCGGCTAACAATGAGCAGTTCTTC. The encoded protein is CASSLVAANNEQFF. The chain uses TRBV13 and TRBJ2-1; the D gene is possibly TRBD2 (6 bases). The CDR3 consists of 14 residues. The germline V gene has CDR1 PRHDT and CDR2 FYEKMQ (reference sequence). V dropped 1 base and J dropped 5 bases, with 9 bases sitting between them.

The rearrangement uses TRBV5-4 and TRBJ2-7; D is possibly TRBD1 or TRBD2 (5 bases each). The CDR3 loop spans 13 amino acids. The germline CDR1 and CDR2 sequences are SGHNT and YYREEE (reference sequence). V dropped 6 bases and J dropped 5 bases, with 15 bases sitting between them. The CDR3 coding sequence is TGTGCCAGCAACCTGAAGGGGAGCCACGAGCAGTACTTC. Protein product: CASNLKGSHEQYF.

V usage is TRBV12-3 or TRBV12-4 and J usage is TRBJ2-2; D is perhaps TRBD1 (6 bases). V was pared by 5 bases and J by 5 bases, with 15 bases between. There are 15 residues in the CDR3. Written as DNA, the CDR3 is TGTGCCAGCAGTGGACAGCCCTTAGGGACCGGGGAGCTGTTTTTT. It codes for CASSGQPLGTGELFF.

This sequence joins TRBV12-3 or TRBV12-4 and TRBJ1-1, with D possibly TRBD1 on 5 matching bases. V was cut by 6 bases and J by 0 bases, with 8 bases left in between. The CDR3 spans 13 residues. The CDR3: CASREGMNTEAFF. CDR3 nucleotide sequence: TGTGCCAGCAGGGAGGGGATGAACACTGAAGCTTTCTTT.

A few counts support this clonotype. V and J are TRBV28 and TRBJ1-5, with D maybe TRBD1 (5 bases). Trimming cost V 8 bases and J 5 bases, with 10 bases left between them. The CDR3 runs to 12 residues. Germline V gene lookup returns CDR1 MDHEN and CDR2 SYDVKM. The CDR3 sequence: CASGAGDQPQHF. The CDR3 DNA follows: TGTGCCAGCGGGGCGGGAGATCAGCCCCAGCATTTT.

This clonotype was recorded at least ten times. This clone may be a read error of a much larger clone one base away. This rearrangement joins TRBV7-3 to TRBJ1-1; D is unclear. V lost 1 base to trimming and J lost 1 base, with 4 bases between them. The CDR3 spans 13 residues. Per the germline V gene, CDR1 is SGHTA and CDR2 is FQGTGA. The CDR3 spells CASSLIRNTEAFF. The CDR3 nucleotides are TGTGCCAGCAGCTTAATCAGGAACACTGAAGCTTTCTTT.

This clonotype was counted ten times or more. This chain links TRBV11-3 with TRBJ2-5; 9 nucleotides line up with TRBD1. V lost 4 bases to trimming and J lost 6 bases; unmatched junction nucleotides: 9. CDR1 and CDR2 (germline): SGHNT, YENEEA. This CDR3 has 15 amino acids. CDR3 sequence (DNA): TGTGCCAGCAGCTCCGAGGGACAGGGTGGTCAGACCCAGTACTTC. It yields the protein CASSSEGQGGQTQYF.

In its sample, this clonotype was seen a few times. The rearrangement links TRBV6-1 to TRBJ1-6, with 8 bases lining up with TRBD1. The CDR3 contains 14 residues. Germline values: CDR1 MNHNS, CDR2 SASEGT. The junction had 9 bases not matched to a gene; V was cut back by 7 bases and J by 10 bases. The CDR3 region has the DNA TGTGCCAGCACCCCGGACAGGGACGGCTCACCCCTCCACTTT. Residues: CASTPDRDGSPLHF.

The V call is TRBV19, the J call TRBJ1-5; D may be TRBD1 (6 bases). Germline V gives CDR1 LNHDA, CDR2 SQIVND (reference sequence). Trimming took off 3 bases at V and 7 bases at J, with 13 bases between the two ends. This CDR3 contains 14 residues. The CDR3 DNA is TGTGCCAGTAGTATCCTGGCAGGGGTACAGCCCCAGCATTTT. Protein sequence: CASSILAGVQPQHF.

This clonotype was found many times. J is TRBJ2-5 and V is TRBV11-3, with D possibly called TRBD1 or TRBD2 (6 bases each). The CDR3 totals 14 residues. Germline V CDR1 and CDR2: SGHNT, YENEEA. V lost 4 bases and J 6 bases, leaving 15 bases between the germline ends. CDR3 nucleotides: TGTGCCAGCAGCTCGTCCCCGGGGGCGAAGACCCAGTACTTC. Translation gives CASSSSPGAKTQYF.

The V gene is TRBV12-3 or TRBV12-4, the J gene TRBJ1-4, with D perhaps matching TRBD1 (5 bases). This CDR3 region has 13 residues. With 2 bases removed from V and 6 bases from J, the gap between germline ends came to 7 bases. Here the CDR3 reads CASSLSGYEKLFF. The CDR3 DNA reads TGTGCCAGCAGTTTATCAGGGTATGAAAAACTGTTTTTT.

There are many counts of this clonotype. The chain links TRBV7-9 to TRBJ2-7, with TRBD1 identical over 10 bases. Germline lookup yields CDR1 SEHNR and CDR2 FQNEAQ (reference sequence). The ends lost 8 bases at V and 3 bases at J; junction bases unmatched: 10. The CDR3 is 15 residues long. CDR3 bases: TGTGCCAGCCGCCGGGACAGGGGACCCAACTACGAGCAGTACTTC. Residues: CASRRDRGPNYEQYF. Drawing the rest from reference TRBV7-9 and TRBJ2-7, the complete variable domain is DTGVSQNPRHKITKRGQNVTFRCDPISEHNRLYWYRQTLGQGPEFLTYFQNEAQLEKSRLLSDRFSAERPKGSFSTLEIQRTEQGDSAMYLCASRRDRGPNYEQYFGPGTRLTVT.

This clonotype showed up many times. The chain employs TRBV19 and TRBJ2-7; 10 positions agree with TRBD1. Per the germline V gene, CDR1 is LNHDA and CDR2 is SQIVND (reference sequence). The length of the CDR3 is 15 residues. V gave up 7 bases and J gave up 3 bases; unmatched junction bases: 9. CDR3 DNA sequence: TGTGCCAGTACCTATCGGGGACAGGGGTTCTACGAGCAGTACTTC. This gives the protein CASTYRGQGFYEQYF.

The table lists this clonotype with many counts. This chain links TRBV3-1 with TRBJ1-6; D is undetermined. The CDR3 runs to 15 residues. V shed 4 bases and J shed 7 bases, with 14 bases lying between them. Germline CDR1 LGHDT, CDR2 YNNKEL (reference sequence). The CDR3 DNA reads TGTGCCAGCAGCCCCTGGGAGGGAAACAATTCACCCCTCCACTTT. It specifies CASSPWEGNNSPLHF.